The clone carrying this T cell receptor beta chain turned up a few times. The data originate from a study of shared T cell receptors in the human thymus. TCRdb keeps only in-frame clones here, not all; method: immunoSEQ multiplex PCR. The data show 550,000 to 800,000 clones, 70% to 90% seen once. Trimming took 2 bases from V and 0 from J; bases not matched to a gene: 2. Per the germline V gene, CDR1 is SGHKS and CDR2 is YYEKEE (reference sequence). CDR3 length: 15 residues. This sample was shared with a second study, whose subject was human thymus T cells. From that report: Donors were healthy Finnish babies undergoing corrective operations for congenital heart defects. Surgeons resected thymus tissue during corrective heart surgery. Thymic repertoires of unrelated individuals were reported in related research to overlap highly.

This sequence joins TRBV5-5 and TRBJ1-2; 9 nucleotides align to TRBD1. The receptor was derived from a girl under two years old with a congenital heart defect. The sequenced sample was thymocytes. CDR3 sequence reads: CASSFRQGANYGYTF. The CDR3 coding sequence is TGTGCCAGCAGCTTTCGACAGGGGGCTAACTATGGCTACACCTTC.